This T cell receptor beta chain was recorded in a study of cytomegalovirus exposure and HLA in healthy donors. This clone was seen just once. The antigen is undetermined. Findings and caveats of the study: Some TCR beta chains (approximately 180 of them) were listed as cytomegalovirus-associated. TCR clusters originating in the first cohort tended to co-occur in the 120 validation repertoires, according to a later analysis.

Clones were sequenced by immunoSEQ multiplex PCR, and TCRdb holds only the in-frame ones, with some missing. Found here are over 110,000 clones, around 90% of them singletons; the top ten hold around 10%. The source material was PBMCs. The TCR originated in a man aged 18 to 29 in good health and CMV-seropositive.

The CDR3 is CASRKQGARGTEAFF. CDR3 DNA sequence: TGTGCCAGCAGAAAACAGGGGGCGCGAGGCACTGAAGCTTTCTTT. J is TRBJ1-1 and V is TRBV27, with TRBD1 matching over 9 bases. This CDR3 has 15 amino acids. The V and J ends lost 6 bases and 4 bases, in that order; junction bases with no gene match: 9. The V gene's germline CDR1 is MNHEY and CDR2 SMNVEV (reference sequence).